This entry concerns a single T cell receptor beta chain. The table came from immunoSEQ multiplex PCR; TCRdb's copy has only in-frame clones and leaves some out. The repertoire holds over 90,000 clones, with roughly 79% as singletons. The CDR3 consists of 14 residues. V gave up 0 bases and J gave up 3 bases, with 6 bases separating them. The germline CDR1 and CDR2 sequences are SGHVS and FQNEAQ. This record comes from a study of blood T cell repertoires in COVID-19. Overall study: COVID-19 samples, acute and convalescent, were from the United States, Italy and Spain. PBMCs, B-cell-depleted T cells, or T cells were the source of the cDNA or gDNA that made up the material.

V and J are TRBV7-8 and TRBJ2-1; no reliable D call. Source material: peripheral blood. The clonotype comes from a man aged 80 or over with COVID-19, enrolled during active disease. CDR3 DNA: TGTGCCAGCAGCTTAGCGGGCCGCTACAATGAGCAGTTCTTC. Translated: CASSLAGRYNEQFF.